This T cell receptor (beta chain) was observed in a study of monozygotic twins with inflammatory bowel disease. The UMIs contained a 6-nucleotide sample barcode. They were added by template switching during cDNA synthesis. For each CDR3 protein, TCRdb gives one entry from its re-call of the 5' RACE reads, without DNA. This repertoire includes 190,000 or so distinct CDR3 sequences. Findings of the study overall: Patient repertoires may have gained variability from differing immunosuppressive treatments.

Every donor provided one blood sample measuring roughly 2.5 ml. A note on this clonotype: What it binds is unknown.

This CDR3 contains 13 residues. Per germline, CDR1 SGHRS and CDR2 YFSETQ. The TCR comes from a human donor with ulcerative colitis or Crohn's disease, or a healthy co-twin of an affected twin (not recorded which). V usage is TRBV5-1 and J usage is TRBJ1-2; TCRdb's D call, TRBD1, is unchecked because there is no DNA. Source material: blood. The CDR3 spells CASSVRDNYGYTF. Full variable domain (outside the CDR3, taken from reference TRBV5-1 and TRBJ1-2): KAGVTQTPRYLIKTRGQQVTLSCSPISGHRSVSWYQQTPGQGLQFLFEYFSETQRNKGNFPGRFSGRQFSNSRSEMNVSTLELGDSALYLCASSVRDNYGYTFGSGTRLTVV.